This entry is about one T cell receptor (beta chain). The data derive from a study of blood T cell repertoires in COVID-19. Under the authors' procedure: From reference gene primer amplification, estimates of nucleated cell counts were derived. Assay: immunoSEQ multiplex PCR; the TCRdb copy retains only in-frame clones and omits some. V and J calls and clone size are given by that table; D and trimming were obtained from the DNA. The sample contains about 190,000 clones, around 91% of which appear only once. Germline V gives CDR1 LGHNA, CDR2 YNFKEQ. V was pared by 4 bases and J by 0 bases, with 11 bases of the junction left unmatched. The CDR3 spans 18 residues.

The sequence came from a man aged 50-60 years with acute or convalescent COVID-19. V gene TRBV4-2 combines with J gene TRBJ1-3, with TRBD1 identical over 8 bases. Sequencing input: peripheral blood. In nucleotides, the CDR3 is TGTGCCAGCAGCCCCGTTGGACAGGGAGCCCCCTCTGGAAACACCATATATTTT. It codes for CASSPVGQGAPSGNTIYF.